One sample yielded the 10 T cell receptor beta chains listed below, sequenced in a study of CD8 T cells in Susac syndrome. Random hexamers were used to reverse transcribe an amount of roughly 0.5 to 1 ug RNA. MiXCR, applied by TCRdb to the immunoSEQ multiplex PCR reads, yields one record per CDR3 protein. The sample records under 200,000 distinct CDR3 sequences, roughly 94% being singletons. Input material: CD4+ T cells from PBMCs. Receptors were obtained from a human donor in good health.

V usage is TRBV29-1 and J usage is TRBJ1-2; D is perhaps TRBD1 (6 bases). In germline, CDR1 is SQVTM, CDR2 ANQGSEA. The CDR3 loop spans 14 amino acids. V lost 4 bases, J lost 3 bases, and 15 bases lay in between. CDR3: CSVGQVLIDYGYTF. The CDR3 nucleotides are TGCAGCGTTGGACAGGTTTTAATTGACTATGGCTACACCTTC.

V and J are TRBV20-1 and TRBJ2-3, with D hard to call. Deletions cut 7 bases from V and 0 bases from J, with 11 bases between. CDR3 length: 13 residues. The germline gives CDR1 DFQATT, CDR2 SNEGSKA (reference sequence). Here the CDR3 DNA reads TGCAGTGAGTCGGGCCGGAGCACAGATACGCAGTATTTT. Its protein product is CSESGRSTDTQYF.

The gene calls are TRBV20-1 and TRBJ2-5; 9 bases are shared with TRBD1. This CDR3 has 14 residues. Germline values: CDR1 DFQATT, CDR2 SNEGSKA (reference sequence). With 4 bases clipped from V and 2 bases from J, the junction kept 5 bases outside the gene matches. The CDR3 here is CSATRDREQETQYF. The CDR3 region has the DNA TGCAGTGCTACCCGGGACAGGGAACAAGAGACCCAGTACTTC.

The chain's CDR3 is CASSPDRVEKLFF. The DNA for the CDR3 is TGTGCCAGCAGCCCGGACAGGGTTGAAAAACTGTTTTTT. This sequence joins TRBV3-1 and TRBJ1-4; 8 bases fit TRBD1. The V and J ends lost 4 bases and 7 bases, in that order; junction bases with no gene match: 2. The CDR3 totals 13 residues. The germline gives CDR1 LGHDT, CDR2 YNNKEL (reference sequence).

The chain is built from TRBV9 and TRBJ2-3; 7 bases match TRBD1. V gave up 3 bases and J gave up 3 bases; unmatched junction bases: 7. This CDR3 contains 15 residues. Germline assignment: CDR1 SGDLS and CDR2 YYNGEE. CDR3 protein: CASSAHRGLTDTQYF. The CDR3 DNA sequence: TGTGCCAGCAGCGCCCACAGGGGATTGACAGATACGCAGTATTTT.

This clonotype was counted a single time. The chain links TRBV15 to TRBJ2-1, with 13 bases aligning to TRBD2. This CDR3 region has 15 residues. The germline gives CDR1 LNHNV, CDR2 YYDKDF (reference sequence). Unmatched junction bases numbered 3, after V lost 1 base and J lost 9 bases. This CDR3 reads CATSRGGTSGIEQFF. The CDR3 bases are TGTGCCACCAGCAGAGGTGGGACTAGCGGGATTGAGCAGTTCTTC.

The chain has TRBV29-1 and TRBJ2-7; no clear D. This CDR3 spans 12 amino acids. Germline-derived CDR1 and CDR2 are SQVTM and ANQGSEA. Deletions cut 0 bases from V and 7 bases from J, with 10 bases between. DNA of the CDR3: TGCAGCGTTGAAGACGAGACCATGGAGCAGTACTTC. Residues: CSVEDETMEQYF.

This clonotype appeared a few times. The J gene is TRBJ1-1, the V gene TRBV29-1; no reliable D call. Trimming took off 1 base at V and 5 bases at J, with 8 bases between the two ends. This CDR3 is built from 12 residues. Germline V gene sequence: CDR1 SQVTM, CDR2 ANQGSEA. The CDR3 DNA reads TGCAGCGTTGAAGGGGTTCGGACTGAAGCTTTCTTT. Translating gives CSVEGVRTEAFF.

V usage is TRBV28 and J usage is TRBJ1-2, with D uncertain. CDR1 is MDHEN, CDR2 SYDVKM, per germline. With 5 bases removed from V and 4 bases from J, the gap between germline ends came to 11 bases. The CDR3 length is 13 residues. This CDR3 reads CASSVDGTYGYTF. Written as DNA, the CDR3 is TGTGCCAGCAGTGTGGACGGAACCTATGGCTACACCTTC.

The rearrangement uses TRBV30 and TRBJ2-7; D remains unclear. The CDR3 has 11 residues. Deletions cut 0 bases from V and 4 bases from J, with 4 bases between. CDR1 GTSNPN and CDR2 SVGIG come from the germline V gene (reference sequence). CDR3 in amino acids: CAWSVGYEQYV. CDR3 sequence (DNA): TGTGCCTGGAGTGTGGGGTACGAGCAGTACGTC.